This T cell receptor (beta chain) stems from a study of vaccination and CD4 T cells after COVID-19. Treatment described: approximately nine-day PBMC culture with coronavirus spike peptide pools or control peptides (ViraFEST assay). Unexposed donor CD4+ T cells predated the COVID-19 pandemic, collected 2011-2018. Expanded clonotypes were found by TCR sequencing after peptide-pool stimulation (ViraFEST). Germline values: CDR1 DFQATT, CDR2 SNEGSKA (reference sequence). The CDR3 runs 17 residues. V was trimmed by 4 bases and J by 0 bases, leaving 16 bases between them. Sequencing of cultured CD4+ T cell DNA used the Oncomine TCR Beta short-read assay. Researchers extracted genomic DNA from CD4+ T cells that had been cultured. MiXCR, run by TCRdb on the PCR reads, gives a single entry per CDR3 protein. The table includes about 9,300 distinct CDR3 sequences, nearly 35% detected once. Notes on the study in general: The study examined relatively few convalescent patients and included no early post-infection timepoints.

Of note for this clonotype: Its antigen remains unknown.

This clonotype originated in a human donor in good health. Sample: CD4+ T cells from blood, cultured in vitro. The genes are TRBV20-1 and TRBJ2-6; a weak D match, TRBD1 (6 bases). CDR3 region: CSAKGQHPSSGANVLTF. Here the CDR3 DNA reads TGCAGTGCTAAAGGACAGCACCCAAGCTCTGGGGCCAACGTCCTGACTTTC.